Presented here are 5 T cell receptor beta chains from one specimen sequenced in a study of blood T cell repertoires in COVID-19. This table comes from immunoSEQ multiplex PCR, and its TCRdb copy is limited to in-frame clones, with some not included. Among approximately 300,000 clones, around 86% were seen once, and the ten largest hold around 1.5%. The sample taken for sequencing was peripheral blood. These receptors originate from a woman in her fifties or sixties with acute or convalescent COVID-19.

This clone was counted a few times. The chain joins TRBV4-1 to TRBJ1-4, with 7 bases identical to TRBD1. The trim removed 5 bases at V and 1 base at J, leaving 4 bases unmatched. The CDR3 has 15 residues. Germline CDR1 is MGHRA and CDR2 is YSYEKL. The DNA of the CDR3 is TGCGCCAGCAGCTTACAGGGGAGAACTAATGAAAAACTGTTTTTT. As protein: CASSLQGRTNEKLFF.

CDR3 in DNA: TGTGCCAGCAGCCGAGACGGACTAGCGATCTACAATGAGCAGTTCTTC. Residues: CASSRDGLAIYNEQFF. The genes are TRBV3-1 (or the pseudogene TRBV3-2) and TRBJ2-1; 9 positions match TRBD2. Germline CDR1 is LGHDT and CDR2 is YNNKEL (reference sequence). After removal of 4 bases from V and 3 bases from J, the junction contained 7 bases not matched to a gene. This CDR3 region has 16 residues.

This clone has only a few counts. The rearrangement uses TRBV6-1 and TRBJ2-2; perhaps TRBD1 as D (7 bases). Germline V gene data show CDR1 as MNHNS and CDR2 as SASEGT. V was pared by 3 bases and J by 1 base, with 12 bases between. The CDR3 runs 16 residues. The CDR3 sequence: CASSEAGQRNTGELFF. Here the CDR3 DNA reads TGTGCCAGCAGTGAGGCGGGACAGAGGAACACCGGGGAGCTGTTTTTT.

The chain couples TRBV28 to TRBJ2-7, with 7 bases matching TRBD1. Germline lookup yields CDR1 MDHEN and CDR2 SYDVKM. The CDR3 consists of 15 residues. The trim removed 5 bases at V and 1 base at J, leaving 8 bases unmatched. The CDR3 sequence: CASSPPGTASYEQYF. CDR3 in DNA: TGTGCCAGCAGTCCGCCCGGGACAGCATCCTACGAGCAGTACTTC.

The chain links TRBV6-2 or TRBV6-3 to TRBJ1-1; maybe TRBD1 (5 bases). V lost 4 bases to trimming and J lost 2 bases, with 11 bases between them. The CDR3 covers 14 residues. CDR1 is MNHEY, CDR2 SVGEGT, per germline. CDR3 region: CASSFQGGNTEAFF. In DNA form, the CDR3 reads TGTGCCAGCAGTTTTCAGGGAGGAAACACTGAAGCTTTCTTT.